This note documents a single T cell receptor beta chain sequence. The record originates from a study of T cells in Graves' hyperthyroidism and ophthalmopathy. From RNA transcripts, TCR beta CDR3 regions were amplified. Initially, a first-round RT-PCR of the TCR CDR3 employed the HTBI primer set. TCRdb called the multiplex PCR reads again in MiXCR, with one record for every CDR3 protein. The table records about 600,000 distinct CDR3 sequences, 16% of them present only once. This TCR came from a woman between 40 and 50 years old with Graves' ophthalmopathy. Sequencing was performed on blood.

CDR3 amino acids: CASSPVQIHNEQFF. CDR3 DNA sequence: TGTGCCAGCAGCCCCGTCCAGATCCACAATGAGCAGTTCTTC. The chain joins TRBV7-9 to TRBJ2-1; D gene ambiguous. The V gene lost 5 bases and the J gene lost 5 bases, with 13 bases spanning the gap. CDR1 is SEHNR and CDR2 is FQNEAQ in the germline V gene (reference sequence). This CDR3 spans 14 amino acids.